What follows are 11 T cell receptor beta chains derived from one specimen sequenced in a study of T-cell memory formation after mild COVID-19. TCRdb reprocessed the 5' RACE reads with MiXCR, giving one entry per CDR3 protein. The table has fewer than 700,000 distinct CDR3 sequences, about 20% seen once. The sequenced sample consisted of PBMCs or a T cell subset sorted from them (not recorded which). The source of these receptors is an adult woman who had mild COVID-19 (a few samples of this study predate the infection). Cell type and time point are not known.

The V call is TRBV4-2, the J call TRBJ2-1; TRBD1 agrees at 7 bases. The ends lost 0 bases at V and 4 bases at J; junction bases unmatched: 9. CDR3 length: 17 residues. Germline CDR1 reads LGHNA; CDR2 reads YNFKEQ. The CDR3 loop reads CASSQEETGTPYNEQFF. The CDR3 nucleotides are TGTGCCAGCAGCCAAGAAGAGACAGGGACGCCGTACAATGAGCAGTTCTTC.

This clonotype was seen more than once but under ten times. The chain recombines TRBV5-6 with TRBJ2-7; perhaps TRBD1 as D (5 bases). Germline CDR1 is SGHDT and CDR2 is YYEEEE. Trimming pared 2 bases from V and 12 bases from J, leaving 21 bases between. CDR3 size: 14 residues. The CDR3 sequence is CASSLQAPTSSWYF. Written as DNA, the CDR3 is TGTGCCAGCAGCTTACAGGCCCCTACGAGCAGTTGGTACTTC.

The chain combines TRBV6-4 with TRBJ1-5; D call uncertain. Trimming took off 6 bases at V and 6 bases at J, with 12 bases between the two ends. Germline V lookup: CDR1 MRHNA, CDR2 SNTAGT. This CDR3 is 13 amino acids long. The CDR3 sequence is CASSPEWLQPQHF. CDR3 coding DNA: TGTGCCAGCAGCCCCGAATGGCTTCAGCCCCAGCATTTT.

The genes are TRBV6-4 and TRBJ2-7; D remains unclear. The CDR3 extends over 13 amino acids. Trimming cost V 3 bases and J 6 bases, with 12 bases left between them. Germline values: CDR1 MRHNA, CDR2 SNTAGT. The CDR3 nucleotides are TGTGCCAGCAGTGAATCCCCATCCGGCGAGCAGTACTTC. Its protein is CASSESPSGEQYF.

This clonotype came up a few times. The chain employs TRBV7-8 and TRBJ1-1, with 7 bases fitting TRBD1. In germline, CDR1 is SGHVS, CDR2 FQNEAQ. CDR3 length: 14 residues. Trimming at V came to 1 base and at J to 3 bases, leaving 2 bases not matched to a gene. CDR3 sequence reads: CASSLDTGDTEAFF. In DNA form, the CDR3 reads TGTGCCAGCAGCTTAGATACAGGGGACACTGAAGCTTTCTTT.

This clonotype was counted only a few times. The rearrangement uses TRBV19 and TRBJ2-1; D gene uncertain. Germline loops: CDR1 LNHDA, CDR2 SQIVND (reference sequence). CDR3 length equals 16 residues. V lost 3 bases and J 12 bases, leaving 24 bases between the germline ends. The CDR3 nucleotides read TGTGCCAGTAGTATCCCTACTCCCTCTGCTTTACATGGGCAGTTCTTC. It encodes CASSIPTPSALHGQFF.

The chain joins TRBV6-2 or TRBV6-3 to TRBJ2-3, with 8 bases aligning to TRBD2. V was pared by 5 bases and J by 2 bases, with 6 bases of the junction left unmatched. The germline V gene encodes CDR1 MNHEY and CDR2 SVGEGT. The CDR3 loop spans 15 amino acids. Written as DNA, the CDR3 is TGTGCCAGCAGTCCACTAGCGGAGGTCACAGATACGCAGTATTTT. Translating it yields CASSPLAEVTDTQYF.

This sequence joins TRBV9 and TRBJ2-3; the D gene is possibly TRBD1 (6 bases). The CDR3 length is 16 residues. The ends were cut back, 1 base at V and 1 base at J, with 13 bases in the middle. Looked up from germline, CDR1 is SGDLS and CDR2 is YYNGEE. The CDR3 DNA is TGTGCCAGCAGCGTATTTGGGGGCGCAGGCACAGATACGCAGTATTTT. Amino acids: CASSVFGGAGTDTQYF.

This clonotype was seen more than once but under ten times. The chain uses TRBV5-1 and TRBJ1-5; tentatively, D is TRBD1 (6 bases). This CDR3 contains 15 residues. V was shortened by 4 bases and J by 2 bases, with 13 bases between the two germline ends. Germline V gene data show CDR1 as SGHRS and CDR2 as YFSETQ. CDR3 region: CASSEGTRRNQPQHF. CDR3 sequence (DNA): TGCGCCAGCAGCGAAGGGACAAGACGCAATCAGCCCCAGCATTTT.

This rearrangement joins TRBV20-1 to TRBJ1-2; D uncertain. V lost 0 bases to trimming and J lost 8 bases, with 10 bases between them. CDR3 size: 12 residues. CDR1 is DFQATT, CDR2 SNEGSKA, per germline (reference sequence). CDR3 bases: TGCAGTGCTAGAGATAGGGAAGGGGGCTACACCTTC. Protein: CSARDREGGYTF.

This chain joins TRBV7-9 and TRBJ2-5; D not resolved. Trimming cost V 5 bases and J 3 bases, with 10 bases left between them. Germline assignment: CDR1 SEHNR and CDR2 FQNEAQ (reference sequence). CDR3 length: 13 amino acids. The CDR3 sequence: CASSADGKETQYF. The CDR3 DNA reads as TGTGCCAGCAGCGCGGACGGCAAAGAGACCCAGTACTTC. Full variable domain (rest looked up from reference TRBV7-9 and TRBJ2-5): DTGVSQNPRHKITKRGQNVTFRCDPISEHNRLYWYRQTLGQGPEFLTYFQNEAQLEKSRLLSDRFSAERPKGSFSTLEIQRTEQGDSAMYLCASSADGKETQYFGPGTRLLVL.